This T cell receptor (beta chain) was sequenced for a study of blood T cell repertoires in COVID-19. As for the study in general: Acute and convalescent COVID-19 samples came from the United States, Italy and Spain. The cDNA or gDNA used as material had been derived from T cells, B-cell-depleted T cells, or PBMCs.

As processed by the authors: How many nucleated cells were present was estimated from reference gene primer amplification. The data were produced by immunoSEQ multiplex PCR, yet TCRdb's version contains in-frame clones alone and is incomplete. Clone size and V and J calls were adopted from that table, with D and trimming inferred from the DNA. The table has 30,000 to 40,000 clones, 70% to 90% seen once. This clone was picked up a small number of times. The CDR3 is 15 amino acids. Germline V lookup: CDR1 LNHDA, CDR2 SQIVND (reference sequence). V was pared by 6 bases and J by 3 bases, with 17 bases between.

The chain is built from TRBV19 and TRBJ1-1, with D possibly matching TRBD1 (5 bases). Sequenced sample: peripheral blood. This clonotype originated in a man in his sixties or seventies with active COVID-19. As DNA, the CDR3 is TGTGCCAGTAGCCAAGCCACCCAGGGTTACACTGAAGCTTTCTTT. Amino acids: CASSQATQGYTEAFF.